This T cell receptor (beta chain) is from a study of CD8+CD57+ T cells in acquired aplastic anemia. On the study more broadly: The sorted CD4+ and CD8+ cells yielded an average around 3 ug of DNA.

Germline CDR1 reads SNHLY; CDR2 reads FYNNEI. The CDR3 covers 11 residues. Trimming removed 6 bases at V and 5 bases at J, with 7 bases between. Those patients picked for sequencing had displayed CD8+CD57+ cell expansion on flow cytometry. Prior therapy had not been administered to any patient at the time of blood sampling. This clonotype was counted many times. Antigen specificity is unknown. TCR beta VDJ and CDR3 were profiled, and genomic DNA was the template. TCRdb ran MiXCR on the reads and lists one entry per CDR3 protein. The sample records about 160,000 distinct CDR3 sequences, approximately 51% being singletons. Study-wide findings and caveats: Between patients and controls, CD8+ Simpson's diversity did not vary significantly. In common between the patients and the controls were nearly 30 CD8+ CDR3 sequences.

This chain uses TRBV2 with TRBJ1-1; D is undetermined. Sequences were obtained from sorted CD4+, CD8+, or CD8+CD57+ T cells (not recorded which) from PBMCs. This clonotype originated in a human donor with aplastic anemia. In DNA, the CDR3 is TGTGCCAGCAGCCTCAGGACTGAAGCTTTCTTT. Translated, it gives CASSLRTEAFF.